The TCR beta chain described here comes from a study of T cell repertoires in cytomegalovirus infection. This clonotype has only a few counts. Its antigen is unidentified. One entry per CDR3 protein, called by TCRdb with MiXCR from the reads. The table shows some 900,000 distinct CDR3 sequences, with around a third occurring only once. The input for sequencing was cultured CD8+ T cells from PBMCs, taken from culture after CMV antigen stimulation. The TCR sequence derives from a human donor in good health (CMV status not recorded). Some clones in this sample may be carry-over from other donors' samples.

The CDR3 DNA is TGTGCCAGTAGTATAGGGACGAGCTCCTACAATGAGCAGTTCTTC. Its translation is CASSIGTSSYNEQFF. The rearrangement uses TRBV19 and TRBJ2-1; no definite D call. Per the germline V gene, CDR1 is LNHDA and CDR2 is SQIVND (reference sequence). V was shortened by 1 base and J by 0 bases, with 7 bases between the two germline ends. The length of the CDR3 is 15 residues.